A single sample gave rise to the 29 T cell receptor beta chains below, sequenced in a study of T cells in Graves' hyperthyroidism and ophthalmopathy. TCR beta CDR3 region amplification was performed from RNA transcripts. The HTBI primer set was used in a first-round RT-PCR of the TCR CDR3. MiXCR, applied by TCRdb to the multiplex PCR reads, yields one record per CDR3 protein. The sample shows over 650,000 distinct CDR3 sequences, over 40% of them seen only once. Sequencing was performed on peripheral blood or thyroid tissue (not recorded which). The receptors were sampled from an adult man with Graves' disease, either hyperthyroidism or ophthalmopathy (not recorded which).

The rearrangement uses TRBV6-5 and TRBJ2-5; no firm D call. Germline-derived CDR1 and CDR2 are MNHEY and SVGAGI. Trimming left V 4 bases short and J 2 bases short, with 8 bases between. The CDR3 runs to 13 residues. DNA for the CDR3: TGTGCCAGCAGTTGGGCAGCGCAAGAGACCCAGTACTTC. Protein product: CASSWAAQETQYF.

This clonotype was found a few times. J is TRBJ1-4 and V is TRBV11-1; 7 nucleotides agree with TRBD1. The CDR3 spans 17 residues. Losses at the gene ends were 5 bases for V and 0 bases for J; bases not matched to a gene: 9. The germline CDR1 and CDR2 sequences are SGHAT and FQDESV (reference sequence). In DNA form, the CDR3 reads TGTGCCAGCAGCCAAGGGACAGCCATTGCAACTAATGAAAAACTGTTTTTT. It yields the protein CASSQGTAIATNEKLFF.

This clonotype was counted only a few times. The chain is built from TRBV2 and TRBJ1-4, with 8 bases fitting TRBD1. In germline, CDR1 is SNHLY, CDR2 FYNNEI. After removal of 5 bases from V and 7 bases from J, the junction contained 9 bases not matched to a gene. The CDR3 extends over 15 amino acids. The CDR3 loop is CASSLSAGGPEKLFF. In nucleotides, the CDR3 is TGTGCCAGCAGTTTATCGGCAGGGGGCCCTGAAAAACTGTTTTTT.

This clonotype was counted only a few times. V usage is TRBV5-1 and J usage is TRBJ1-2, with TRBD1 as a possible D gene (6 bases). Looked up from germline, CDR1 is SGHRS and CDR2 is YFSETQ. Trimming pared 1 base from V and 4 bases from J, leaving 14 bases between. CDR3 length: 15 residues. The CDR3 sequence: CASSLNGGGSYGYTF. The CDR3 coding sequence is TGCGCCAGCAGCTTGAACGGGGGCGGCAGCTATGGCTACACCTTC.

This sequence joins TRBV10-3 and TRBJ2-7; 7 positions agree with TRBD1. Germline values: CDR1 ENHRY, CDR2 SYGVKD. V gave up 3 bases and J gave up 4 bases; unmatched junction bases: 3. This CDR3 region has 13 residues. CDR3 residues: CAISESDRYEQYF. Written as DNA, the CDR3 is TGTGCCATCAGTGAATCGGACAGGTACGAGCAGTACTTC.

The chain carries TRBV7-2 and TRBJ2-7; TRBD1 agrees at 7 bases. The ends lost 4 bases at V and 1 base at J; junction bases unmatched: 10. CDR1 and CDR2 (germline): SGHTA, FQGNSA. The CDR3 consists of 16 residues. The DNA of the CDR3 is TGTGCCAGCAGCTATGGTGACAGGGATTCATCCTACGAGCAGTACTTC. It yields the protein CASSYGDRDSSYEQYF. The entire variable domain, with the rest obtained from reference TRBV7-2 and TRBJ2-7, is as follows: GAGVSQSPSNKVTEKGKDVELRCDPISGHTALYWYRQSLGQGLEFLIYFQGNSAPDKSGLPSDRFSAERTGGSVSTLTIQRTQQEDSAVYLCASSYGDRDSSYEQYFGPGTRLTVT.

This clonotype has only a few counts. The chain is built from TRBV10-3 and TRBJ2-5; possibly TRBD2 for D (6 bases). Germline V gene sequence: CDR1 ENHRY, CDR2 SYGVKD. The CDR3 has 14 residues. V was clipped by 10 bases and J by 1 base, with 16 bases between them. The CDR3 nucleotides read TGTGCCAGCTCCCCAGCGGGTACCCAAGAGACCCAGTACTTC. Translation gives CASSPAGTQETQYF.

A few counts support this clonotype. The rearrangement joins TRBV20-1 to TRBJ1-6; no firm D call. Trimming pared 0 bases from V and 5 bases from J, leaving 14 bases between. The germline CDR1 and CDR2 sequences are DFQATT and SNEGSKA (reference sequence). The CDR3 runs 16 residues. CDR3 nucleotides: TGCAGTGCTAGAGATTCGCGACAAGGAGATAATTCACCCCTCCACTTT. This encodes CSARDSRQGDNSPLHF.

The rearrangement links TRBV5-1 to TRBJ1-2; no clear D gene. The CDR3 covers 14 residues. Germline V lookup: CDR1 SGHRS, CDR2 YFSETQ. The V end was cut by 0 bases, the J end by 6 bases, with 12 bases between. The CDR3 spells CASSLEVVSHGYTF. The CDR3 DNA reads as TGCGCCAGCAGCTTGGAAGTGGTATCCCATGGCTACACCTTC.

For this clonotype: A junction end diverges from the germline sequence, so it may reflect a read error. The rearrangement uses TRBV12-3 or TRBV12-4 and TRBJ1-2, with D hard to call. The CDR3 is 13 amino acids. This CDR3 reads CAGSPQTGYGYTF. The CDR3 nucleotides are TGTGCCGGCAGTCCCCAGACTGGCTATGGCTACACCTTC.

The rearrangement links TRBV29-1 to TRBJ1-6; 9 positions match TRBD1. Germline values: CDR1 SQVTM, CDR2 ANQGSEA. V shed 7 bases, J shed 4 bases, and the junction held 5 bases outside the gene matches. This CDR3 spans 14 amino acids. In DNA form, the CDR3 reads TGCAGCGCAAAACAGGGGGCGTATAATTCACCCCTCCACTTT. It codes for CSAKQGAYNSPLHF.

In this sample, this clonotype turned up a few times. The chain combines TRBV7-2 with TRBJ1-5; no clear D gene. The germline V gene has CDR1 SGHTA and CDR2 FQGNSA. CDR3 length: 12 residues. The germline V and J ends were trimmed by 0 bases and 8 bases, with 5 bases remaining between them. CDR3 protein: CASSLAPEPQHF. In nucleotides, the CDR3 is TGTGCCAGCAGCTTAGCCCCAGAGCCCCAGCATTTT.

The V gene is TRBV7-2, the J gene TRBJ2-7; D unclear. This CDR3 is 12 amino acids long. Germline V gives CDR1 SGHTA, CDR2 FQGNSA. The V gene lost 6 bases and the J gene lost 6 bases, with 12 bases spanning the gap. In nucleotides, the CDR3 is TGTGCCAGCAGTCCGCCCACGTTCGAGCAGTACTTC. Translating it yields CASSPPTFEQYF.

Concerning this clonotype: It may be a read error: a sequence one base away is much more abundant. V is TRBV10-3 and J is TRBJ2-7, with unresolved D. CDR3 length: 12 amino acids. Germline V gives CDR1 ENHRY, CDR2 SYGVKD. The V end lost 3 bases, the J end lost 1 base, and 4 bases lay between the germline ends. The CDR3 protein is CAISEQSYEQYF. In DNA form, the CDR3 reads TGTGCCATCAGTGAACAGTCCTACGAGCAGTACTTC.

The DNA of the CDR3 is TGCAGTGCTAGTGATGGGCGGGATGAAGCTTTCTTT. Its translation: CSASDGRDEAFF. The V call is TRBV20-1, the J call TRBJ1-1, with D unresolved. The CDR3 totals 12 residues. Trimming left V 3 bases short and J 7 bases short, with 12 bases between. In germline, CDR1 is DFQATT, CDR2 SNEGSKA (reference sequence).

This clonotype was observed at least ten times. This chain links TRBV24-1 with TRBJ2-7, with D possibly being TRBD1 (5 bases). The germline CDR1 and CDR2 sequences are KGHDR and SFDVKD. V was cut by 4 bases and J by 6 bases, with 15 bases left in between. The CDR3 is 14 residues long. The CDR3 spells CATSDLEYRGEQYF. In DNA form, the CDR3 reads TGTGCCACCAGTGACTTGGAGTATAGGGGCGAGCAGTACTTC.

The sample holds a few counts of this clonotype. The chain recombines TRBV28 with TRBJ1-2; D may be TRBD1 (5 bases). The CDR3 consists of 14 residues. From germline, CDR1 is MDHEN and CDR2 SYDVKM. V was cut by 3 bases and J by 4 bases, with 12 bases left in between. CDR3 sequence: CASSLTDTGYGYTF. DNA of the CDR3: TGTGCCAGCAGTTTGACAGACACCGGCTATGGCTACACCTTC.

This clonotype was recorded many times. The chain carries TRBV7-3 and TRBJ2-6; 8 nucleotides align to TRBD1. Germline trimming cut 4 bases from V and 0 bases from J; bases unmatched to any gene: 8. Germline V gene sequence: CDR1 SGHTA, CDR2 FQGTGA. The CDR3 loop spans 18 amino acids. The DNA of the CDR3 is TGTGCCAGCAGCTCGGACGGGACAGGACACTCTGGGGCCAACGTCCTGACTTTC. Protein sequence: CASSSDGTGHSGANVLTF.

The sample holds a few counts of this clonotype. J is TRBJ1-5 and V is TRBV5-4; 8 positions match TRBD1. This CDR3 is built from 18 residues. Trimming cost V 4 bases and J 4 bases; bases outside gene matches: 16. The germline gives CDR1 SGHNT, CDR2 YYREEE (reference sequence). CDR3 sequence: CASSVNPTAGGLNQPQHF. DNA of the CDR3: TGTGCCAGCAGCGTAAATCCAACGGCAGGGGGCTTAAATCAGCCCCAGCATTTT.

In regard to this clonotype: One end of the junction varies from germline; a read error may be responsible. The chain joins TRBV5-1 to TRBJ1-1, with TRBD1 as a possible D gene (6 bases). The CDR3 loop spans 11 amino acids. Germline assignment: CDR1 SGHRS and CDR2 YFSETQ. The CDR3 DNA reads as TGCGCCAGCAGAAGGGGGACTGAAGCTTCCTTT. Its protein is CASRRGTEASF.

This sequence joins TRBV9 and TRBJ2-2; 13 bases fit TRBD2. Losses at the gene ends were 5 bases for V and 6 bases for J; bases not matched to a gene: 4. The CDR3 runs 15 residues. Per the germline V gene, CDR1 is SGDLS and CDR2 is YYNGEE. The CDR3 sequence is CASSEGTSGAGELFF. The CDR3 DNA reads as TGTGCCAGCAGTGAAGGGACTAGCGGGGCCGGGGAGCTGTTTTTT.

The chain recombines TRBV6-5 with TRBJ2-7; weak D call: TRBD2 (6 bases). Germline V gene data show CDR1 as MNHEY and CDR2 as SVGAGI. This CDR3 has 15 residues. V lost 0 bases, J lost 6 bases, and 15 bases lay in between. As DNA, the CDR3 is TGTGCCAGCAGTTACTCGCGCACCCAGCGGGTCGAGCAGTACTTC. Translated: CASSYSRTQRVEQYF.

This clonotype was seen many times. A junction boundary mismatches the germline segment, possibly from a read error. The V call is TRBV29-1, the J call TRBJ1-2; D remains unclear. CDR1 is SQVTM, CDR2 ANQGSEA, per germline. The length of the CDR3 is 13 residues. The CDR3 coding sequence is TGCAGCGTTCGGGAGGGAGATAACCATGGCTACACCTTC. Its translation: CSVREGDNHGYTF.

This clonotype was counted only a few times. This chain uses TRBV5-1 with TRBJ1-4; TRBD1 might be the D (6 bases). Germline-derived CDR1 and CDR2 are SGHRS and YFSETQ. This CDR3 contains 15 residues. Trimming cost V 5 bases and J 4 bases, with 15 bases left between them. The CDR3 coding sequence is TGCGCCAGCAGACTCACGGACAGCGGTAATGAAAAACTGTTTTTT. Translation: CASRLTDSGNEKLFF.

The chain is built from TRBV5-4 and TRBJ2-2; the D is unclear. The length of the CDR3 is 12 residues. The germline V and J ends were trimmed by 1 base and 9 bases, with 7 bases remaining between them. Germline V gene sequence: CDR1 SGHNT, CDR2 YYREEE (reference sequence). CDR3 sequence (DNA): TGTGCCAGCAGCTTGCAACCCCGGGAGCTGTTTTTT. Protein sequence: CASSLQPRELFF.

The chain couples TRBV24-1 to TRBJ1-4; 7 bases are a match to TRBD1. This CDR3 spans 17 amino acids. Trimming took 7 bases from V and 2 from J; bases not matched to a gene: 12. Germline V gene lookup returns CDR1 KGHDR and CDR2 SFDVKD. The CDR3 sequence is CATRSSDREGTNEKLFF. CDR3 nucleotide sequence: TGTGCCACCAGGAGCAGCGACAGGGAAGGCACTAATGAAAAACTGTTTTTT.

In its sample, this clonotype was seen a few times. CDR3 protein: CASGLVLGGTEAFF. The CDR3 nucleotides are TGTGCTAGTGGTTTGGTACTGGGGGGGACTGAAGCTTTCTTT. The genes are TRBV12-5 and TRBJ1-1; D may be TRBD1 (5 bases). The CDR3 contains 14 residues. Trimming removed 0 bases from V and 5 bases from J, with 10 bases in between. CDR1 is LGHNT and CDR2 is FRNRAP in the germline V gene.

This clonotype appeared a few times. The V call is TRBV10-3, the J call TRBJ1-1; no firm D call. From germline, CDR1 is ENHRY and CDR2 SYGVKD. The ends were cut back, 0 bases at V and 3 bases at J, with 11 bases in the middle. CDR3 length: 15 residues. The CDR3 sequence: CAISESMKLDTEAFF. In nucleotides, the CDR3 is TGTGCCATCAGTGAGTCAATGAAATTGGACACTGAAGCTTTCTTT.

This sequence joins TRBV2 and TRBJ1-4; D is perhaps TRBD1 (6 bases). The CDR3 covers 14 residues. The V end lost 6 bases, the J end lost 6 bases, and 14 bases lay between the germline ends. Germline V lookup: CDR1 SNHLY, CDR2 FYNNEI. CDR3 sequence: CASRWAGGYEKLFF. The CDR3, as DNA: TGTGCCAGCAGATGGGCGGGGGGCTATGAAAAACTGTTTTTT.